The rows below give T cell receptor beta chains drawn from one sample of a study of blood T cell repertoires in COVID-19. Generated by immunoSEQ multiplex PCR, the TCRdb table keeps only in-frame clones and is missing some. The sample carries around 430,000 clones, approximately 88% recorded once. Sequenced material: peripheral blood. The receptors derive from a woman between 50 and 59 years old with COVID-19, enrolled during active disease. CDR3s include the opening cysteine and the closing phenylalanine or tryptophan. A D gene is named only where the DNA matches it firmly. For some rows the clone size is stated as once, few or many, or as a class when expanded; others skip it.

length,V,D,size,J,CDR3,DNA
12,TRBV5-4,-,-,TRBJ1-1,CASSGTDSGAFF,TGTGCCAGCAGCGGCACCGACAGTGGAGCTTTCTTT
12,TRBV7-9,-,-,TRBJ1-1,CASSLGLVEAFF,TGTGCCAGCAGCTTAGGGCTAGTCGAAGCTTTCTTT
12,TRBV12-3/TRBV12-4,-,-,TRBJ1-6,CASSNPLRPLHF,TGTGCCAGCAGCAACCCCCTCCGGCCCCTCCACTTT
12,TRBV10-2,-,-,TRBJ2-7,CASNGGLHEQYF,TGCGCCAGCAACGGGGGGCTGCACGAGCAGTACTTC
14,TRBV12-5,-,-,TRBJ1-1,CASGPYSRTDGAFF,TGTGCTAGTGGTCCCTACTCACGGACAGACGGAGCTTTCTTT
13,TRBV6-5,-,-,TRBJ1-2,CASSSGSAYGYTF,TGTGCCAGCAGCTCAGGGTCTGCCTATGGCTACACCTTC
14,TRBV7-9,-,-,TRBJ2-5,CASSSGGPGATQYF,TGTGCCAGCAGCTCCGGAGGGCCCGGGGCGACCCAGTACTTC
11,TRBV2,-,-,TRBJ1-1,CATGQATEAFF,TGTGCCACTGGCCAAGCGACTGAAGCTTTCTTT
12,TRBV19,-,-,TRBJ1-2,CASSNRGYGYTF,TGTGCCAGTAGTAATCGGGGATATGGCTACACCTTC
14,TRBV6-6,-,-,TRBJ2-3,CASSTSGSTDTQYF,TGTGCCAGCAGTACGAGCGGTAGCACAGATACGCAGTATTTT
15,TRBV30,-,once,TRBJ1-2,CAWSTSSGVDYGYTF,TGTGCCTGGAGTACGTCGTCAGGGGTTGACTATGGCTACACCTTC
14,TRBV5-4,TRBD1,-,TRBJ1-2,CASSSDRGLRGYTF,TGTGCCAGCAGCTCCGACAGGGGGCTCCGGGGCTACACCTTC
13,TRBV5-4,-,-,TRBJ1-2,CASSLDSLYGYTF,TGTGCCAGCAGCCTGGACAGCCTCTATGGCTACACCTTC
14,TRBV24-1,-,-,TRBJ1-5,CATSVEGGNQPQHF,TGTGCCACCAGTGTGGAGGGAGGCAATCAGCCCCAGCATTTT
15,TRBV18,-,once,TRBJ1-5,CASSPSQGNNQPQHF,TGTGCCAGCTCACCGTCCCAGGGAAACAATCAGCCCCAGCATTTT
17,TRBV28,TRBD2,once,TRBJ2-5,CASTDTTSGGNQETQYF,TGTGCCAGCACCGATACCACTAGCGGGGGGAACCAAGAGACCCAGTACTTC
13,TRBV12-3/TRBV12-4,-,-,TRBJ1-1,CASSLDRLSMAFF,TGTGCCAGCAGTTTAGACAGATTAAGTATGGCTTTCTTT
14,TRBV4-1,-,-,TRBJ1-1,CASSARAMNTEAFF,TGCGCCAGCAGCGCGAGGGCCATGAACACTGAAGCTTTCTTT
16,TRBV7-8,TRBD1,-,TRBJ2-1,CASSLEGTGPYNEQFF,TGTGCCAGCAGCTTAGAGGGGACAGGGCCTTACAATGAGCAGTTCTTC
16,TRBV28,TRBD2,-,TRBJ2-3,CASSNPLAGGTDTQYF,TGTGCCAGCAGCAACCCACTAGCGGGGGGGACAGATACGCAGTATTTT
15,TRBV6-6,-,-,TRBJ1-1,CASSREFPGNTEAFF,TGTGCCAGCAGCCGGGAATTTCCCGGGAACACTGAAGCTTTCTTT
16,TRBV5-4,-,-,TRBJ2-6,CASSLGTASGANVLTF,TGTGCCAGCAGCTTGGGGACAGCCTCTGGGGCCAACGTCCTGACTTTC
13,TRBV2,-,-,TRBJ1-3,CASRMSVGNTIYF,TGTGCCAGCAGGATGTCGGTTGGAAACACCATATATTTT
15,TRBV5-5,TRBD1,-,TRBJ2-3,CASSLDGRGTDTQYF,TGTGCCAGCAGCTTGGACGGCAGGGGGACAGATACGCAGTATTTT
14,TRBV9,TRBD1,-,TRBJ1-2,CASSSDRGPYGYTF,TGTGCCAGCAGCTCAGACAGGGGACCCTATGGCTACACCTTC
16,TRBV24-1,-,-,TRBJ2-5,CATSAGAGDYQETQYF,TGTGCCACCAGTGCTGGGGCAGGGGATTACCAAGAGACCCAGTACTTC
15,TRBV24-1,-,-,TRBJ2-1,CATSDHGQNYNEQFF,TGTGCCACCAGTGACCACGGACAGAACTACAATGAGCAGTTCTTC
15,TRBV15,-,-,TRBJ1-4,CATSRDNNRNEKLFF,TGTGCCACCAGCAGAGATAATAACCGGAATGAAAAACTGTTTTTT
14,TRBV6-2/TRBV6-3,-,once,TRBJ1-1,CASSYSIRGTEAFF,TGTGCCAGCAGTTACTCGATAAGGGGCACTGAAGCTTTCTTT
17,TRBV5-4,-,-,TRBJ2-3,CASSFLGGQLLSDTQYF,TGTGCCAGCAGCTTCCTCGGCGGCCAGCTTCTCTCAGATACGCAGTATTTT
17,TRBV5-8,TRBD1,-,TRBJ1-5,CASSLGTGGRVRGPQHF,TGTGCCAGCAGCTTGGGGACAGGGGGTCGGGTTAGGGGACCCCAGCATTTT
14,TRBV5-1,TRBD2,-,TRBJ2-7,CASSLRRGGHYQYF,TGCGCCAGCAGCTTGCGGCGGGGGGGCCATTACCAGTACTTC
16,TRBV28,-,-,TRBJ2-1,CASRGPRGTAYNEQFF,TGTGCCAGCAGGGGGCCTCGCGGGACAGCGTACAATGAGCAGTTCTTC
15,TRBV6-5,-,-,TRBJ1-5,CASSITVSSNQPQHF,TGTGCCAGCAGTATAACAGTCAGTAGCAATCAGCCCCAGCATTTT
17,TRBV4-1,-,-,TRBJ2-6,CASSQVDRQAGANVLTF,TGCGCCAGCAGCCAAGTTGACAGGCAGGCTGGGGCCAACGTCCTGACTTTC
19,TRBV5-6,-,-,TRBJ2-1,CASSPQFWTEFVSYNEQFF,TGTGCCAGCAGCCCACAATTCTGGACAGAATTTGTCTCCTACAATGAGCAGTTCTTC
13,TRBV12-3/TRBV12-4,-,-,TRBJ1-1,CASSSVTGSEAFF,TGTGCCAGCAGTTCAGTAACAGGGAGTGAAGCTTTCTTT
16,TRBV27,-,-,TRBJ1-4,CASSPSGLGDNEKLFF,TGTGCCAGCAGTCCTTCGGGACTGGGGGATAATGAAAAACTGTTTTTT
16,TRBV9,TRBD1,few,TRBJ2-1,CASSVEGQGVYNEQFF,TGTGCCAGCAGCGTAGAAGGACAGGGGGTCTACAATGAGCAGTTCTTC
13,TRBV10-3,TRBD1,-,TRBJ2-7,CAISRGQGYEQYF,TGTGCCATCAGTAGGGGACAGGGCTACGAGCAGTACTTC
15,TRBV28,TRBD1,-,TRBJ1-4,CASSEIDRGREKLFF,TGTGCCAGCAGTGAAATAGACAGGGGACGTGAAAAACTGTTTTTT
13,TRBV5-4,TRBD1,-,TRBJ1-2,CASSPDREDGYTF,TGTGCCAGCAGCCCAGACAGGGAGGATGGCTACACCTTC
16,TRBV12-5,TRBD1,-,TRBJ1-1,CASGLFGGTGATEAFF,TGTGCTAGTGGTTTGTTTGGGGGGACAGGGGCCACTGAAGCTTTCTTT
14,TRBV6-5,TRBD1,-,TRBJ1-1,CASIRDRGPTEAFF,TGTGCCAGCATAAGGGACAGGGGCCCCACTGAAGCTTTCTTT
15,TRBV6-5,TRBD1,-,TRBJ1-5,CASCPGQGRNQPQHF,TGTGCCAGTTGTCCGGGACAGGGGCGAAATCAGCCCCAGCATTTT
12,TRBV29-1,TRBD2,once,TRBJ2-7,CSVRGTSYEQYF,TGCAGCGTGCGGGGGACCTCCTACGAGCAGTACTTC
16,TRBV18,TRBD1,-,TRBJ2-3,CASSPQRDRAPDTQYF,TGTGCCAGCTCACCACAAAGGGACAGGGCCCCAGATACGCAGTATTTT
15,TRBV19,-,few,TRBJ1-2,CASSPLDGDLYGYTF,TGTGCCAGTAGCCCACTCGATGGAGACTTATATGGCTACACCTTC
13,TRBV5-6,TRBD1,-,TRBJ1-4,CASRRTGEEKLFF,TGTGCCAGTCGTCGGACAGGGGAAGAAAAACTGTTTTTT
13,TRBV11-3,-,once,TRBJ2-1,CASSLDKGDEQFF,TGTGCCAGCAGCTTAGATAAGGGGGATGAGCAGTTCTTC
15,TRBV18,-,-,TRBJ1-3,CASSPQTSTGNTIYF,TGTGCCAGCTCACCACAAACAAGTACTGGAAACACCATATATTTT
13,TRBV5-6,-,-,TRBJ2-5,CASSLAGGETQYF,TGTGCCAGCAGCTTGGCCGGAGGGGAGACCCAGTACTTC
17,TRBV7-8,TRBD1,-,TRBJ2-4,CASSRGQALIAKNIQYF,TGTGCCAGCAGCCGTGGACAGGCCCTTATCGCCAAAAACATTCAGTACTTC
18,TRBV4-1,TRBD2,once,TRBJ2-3,CASSQPWPHSGATDTQYF,TGCGCCAGCAGCCAACCCTGGCCCCATAGCGGGGCCACAGATACGCAGTATTTT
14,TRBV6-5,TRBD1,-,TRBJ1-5,CASSSQGAHQPQHF,TGTGCCAGCAGTTCCCAGGGGGCGCATCAGCCCCAGCATTTT
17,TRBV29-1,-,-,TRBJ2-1,CSVDPLSRGISRDEQFF,TGCAGCGTGGACCCCCTGTCCCGGGGGATTAGTAGGGATGAGCAGTTCTTC
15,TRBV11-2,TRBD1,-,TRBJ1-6,CASHPTGTAYSPLHF,TGTGCCAGCCATCCAACCGGGACAGCCTATTCACCCCTCCACTTT
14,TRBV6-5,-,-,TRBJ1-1,CASSSDSSNTEAFF,TGTGCCAGCAGTTCGGACAGTAGTAACACTGAAGCTTTCTTT
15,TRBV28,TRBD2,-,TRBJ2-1,CASSFRGVLRNEQFF,TGTGCCAGCAGTTTCCGGGGGGTCCTCCGTAATGAGCAGTTCTTC
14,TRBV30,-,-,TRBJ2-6,CAWRTSSGANVLTF,TGTGCCTGGAGAACTTCCTCTGGGGCCAACGTCCTGACTTTC